This is a list of T cell receptor beta chains from one sample in a study of shared clonotypes between healthy human individuals. Sequencing was performed with immunoSEQ multiplex PCR; in TCRdb, only in-frame clones are kept and a portion is missing. Of 450,000 to 500,000 clones listed, approximately 78% were seen once; the top ten hold around 12%. Sequenced material: PBMCs. All receptors derive from a woman in her thirties or forties in good health. Some clones in this sample may be carry-over from other donors' samples. The CDR3 runs from the conserved cysteine through the conserved F or W. A D gene is named only where the DNA matches it firmly. Clone size is stated in some rows and not others, as once, few, many or a class when expanded.

cdr3_nt cdr3_aa d_call clone_size j_call v_call
TGTGCCAGCAGCCAAGATCATACAGGGAATTCACCCCCCCACTTT CASSQDHTGNSPPHF - - TRBJ1-6 TRBV4-2
TGCGCCAGCAGCCAAGGGGGGAGGGGACTGAACACTGAAGCTTTCTTT CASSQGGRGLNTEAFF - - TRBJ1-1 TRBV4-1
TGCGCCAGCTGGGGTGGGGGAGAGACCCAGTACTTC CASWGGGETQYF - once TRBJ2-5 TRBV5-1
TGTGCCAGCAGTCAACAGGGTATTGCGGACTATGGCTACACCTTC CASSQQGIADYGYTF - - TRBJ1-2 TRBV2
TGTGCCAGCAGTCTTATAGCGGGAGGGCCCAACAATGAGCAGTTCTTC CASSLIAGGPNNEQFF TRBD2 - TRBJ2-1 TRBV7-8
TGTGCCAGCAGCTTAATTGGCCGGACAGCTGGAAACACCATATATTTT CASSLIGRTAGNTIYF - - TRBJ1-3 TRBV7-2
TGTGCCAGCAGTCCACCACTTTCTCGGGAGCAGTACTTC CASSPPLSREQYF - - TRBJ2-5 TRBV7-8
TGTGCCAGCAGTGACCGGGGAACCGGCTACACCTTC CASSDRGTGYTF - - TRBJ1-2 TRBV2
TGTGCCAGCAGTGGGGGACCGTCCTACGAGCAGTACTTC CASSGGPSYEQYF - - TRBJ2-7 TRBV6-1
TGTGCCAGCAGCGACCCTCTGCCCAAGGACAGGGGTAAGAATGAGCAGTTCTTC CASSDPLPKDRGKNEQFF TRBD1 - TRBJ2-1 TRBV9
TGTGCCAGCAGTATCAAGACTAGCTCATACGAGCAGTACTTC CASSIKTSSYEQYF TRBD2 once TRBJ2-7 TRBV27